This T cell receptor beta chain was captured by sequencing in a study of T cells in localized non-small cell lung cancer. Findings and caveats of the study: Tumor showed lower T cell clonality than uninvolved adjacent lung, where it was highest. Because sequencing included only one region (of the tumor), heterogeneity remains possible. The study detected a median around 50 of the top 100 tumor clones in adjacent lung.

In this sample, this clone turned up once. Its specificity is not known. The V gene's germline CDR1 is SQVTM and CDR2 ANQGSEA. V was clipped by 7 bases and J by 0 bases, with 13 bases between them. This CDR3 comprises 14 residues. Method: immunoSEQ multiplex PCR; TCRdb's copy keeps in-frame clones and lacks some. The sample yields tens of thousands of clones, about nine tenths seen once. The sequence was obtained from a man between 40 and 69 years old with stage I lung adenocarcinoma. The chain has TRBV29-1 and TRBJ2-1; D not certain. Material: peripheral blood, obtained before any cancer treatment. CDR3 sequence: CSASPRSSYNEQFF. The CDR3 nucleotides are TGCAGCGCCTCTCCCCGGAGCTCCTACAATGAGCAGTTCTTC.